These 6 T cell receptor beta chains came from one sample sequenced in a study of blood T cell repertoires in COVID-19. The assay was immunoSEQ multiplex PCR, and TCRdb's table has in-frame clones only and misses some. The table shows approximately 670,000 clones, with about 87% occurring only once. The source material was peripheral blood. The receptors come from a woman in her late teens or twenties with acute or convalescent COVID-19.

A few counts support this clone. V usage is TRBV11-2 and J usage is TRBJ1-1; the D is unclear. The germline gives CDR1 SGHAT, CDR2 FQNNGV. V lost 0 bases and J 6 bases, leaving 11 bases between the germline ends. The CDR3 is 14 amino acids. CDR3 sequence reads: CASSLELNSAEAFF. The CDR3 nucleotides are TGTGCCAGCAGCTTAGAGTTGAACAGTGCTGAAGCTTTCTTT.

The chain has TRBV3-1 (or the pseudogene TRBV3-2) and TRBJ2-3; TRBD2 aligns across 10 bases. Losses at the gene ends were 2 bases for V and 3 bases for J; bases not matched to a gene: 14. From germline, CDR1 is LGHDT and CDR2 YNNKEL (reference sequence). The CDR3 has 19 amino acids. The CDR3 here is CASSQTGSGGTWGTDTQYF. In DNA form, the CDR3 reads TGTGCCAGCAGCCAAACGGGTAGCGGGGGGACGTGGGGGACAGATACGCAGTATTTT.

This sequence joins TRBV4-2 and TRBJ2-3, with 7 bases matching TRBD1. The germline V gene has CDR1 LGHNA and CDR2 YNFKEQ. J was trimmed by 6 bases and V by 4 bases; bases with no gene match: 10. The CDR3 is 15 amino acids. CDR3 sequence reads: CASSLVGGSYDTQYF. CDR3 bases: TGTGCCAGCAGCCTCGTAGGGGGCAGTTATGATACGCAGTATTTT.

Concerning this clone itself: Other DNA sequences in this specimen translate into the identical CDR3. This chain links TRBV7-2 with TRBJ1-5; D is uncertain. This CDR3 has 14 amino acids. The V end was cut by 3 bases, the J end by 4 bases, with 10 bases between. In germline, CDR1 is SGHTA, CDR2 FQGNSA. This CDR3 reads CASSLGRNNQPQHF. CDR3 in DNA: TGTGCCAGCAGCTTGGGCAGGAATAATCAGCCCCAGCATTTT.

This clone was detected once. The chain uses TRBV29-1 and TRBJ1-2; the D gene is possibly TRBD1 (6 bases). The CDR3 covers 13 residues. Germline CDR1 is SQVTM and CDR2 is ANQGSEA. V was pared by 2 bases and J by 5 bases, with 12 bases between. The CDR3 nucleotides read TGCAGCGTTGAAAGCGGGGACAAATATGGCTACACCTTC. Protein: CSVESGDKYGYTF.

The rearrangement uses TRBV5-5 and TRBJ1-2; 8 bases agree with TRBD1. The CDR3 totals 13 residues. The V gene end was trimmed by 5 bases and the J gene end by 5 bases; junction bases not matched to a gene: 5. Germline V CDR1 and CDR2: SGHKS, YYEKEE (reference sequence). As DNA, the CDR3 is TGTGCCAGCAGGTTACAGGGGGGGTATGGCTACACCTTC. Protein: CASRLQGGYGYTF.